This T cell receptor (beta chain) was identified during a study of identifying expanded T cells in peripheral blood. Assay used: immunoSEQ multiplex PCR; TCRdb lists only in-frame clones, some missing. The profile shows about 82,000 clones, roughly 89% of them singletons. The V gene lost 5 bases and the J gene lost 0 bases, with 17 bases spanning the gap. The germline V gene has CDR1 SGHNT and CDR2 YENEEA. CDR3 length: 17 amino acids. This clonotype was sampled from a person aged 18 to 69 in good health. The chain couples TRBV11-3 to TRBJ2-1, with no clear D. The sample taken for sequencing was blood. The CDR3 region has the DNA TGTGCCAGCAGCCCACCCGGGCCTTCCGACTCCTACAATGAGCAGTTCTTC. Translated: CASSPPGPSDSYNEQFF.